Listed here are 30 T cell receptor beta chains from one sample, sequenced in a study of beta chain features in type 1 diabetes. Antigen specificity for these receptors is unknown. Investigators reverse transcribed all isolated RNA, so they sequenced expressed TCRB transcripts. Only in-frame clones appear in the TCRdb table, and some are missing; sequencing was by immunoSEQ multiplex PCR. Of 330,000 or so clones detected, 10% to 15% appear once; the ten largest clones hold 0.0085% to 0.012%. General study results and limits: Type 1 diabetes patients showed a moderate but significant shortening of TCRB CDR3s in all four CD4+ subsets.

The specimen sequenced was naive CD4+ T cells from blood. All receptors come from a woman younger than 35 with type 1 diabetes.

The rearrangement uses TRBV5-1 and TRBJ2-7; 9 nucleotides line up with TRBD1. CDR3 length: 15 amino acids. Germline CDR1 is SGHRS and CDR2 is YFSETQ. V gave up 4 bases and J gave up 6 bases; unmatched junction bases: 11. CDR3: CASSIGQGNSGEQYF. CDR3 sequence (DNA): TGCGCCAGCAGCATCGGACAGGGGAATTCGGGCGAGCAGTACTTC.

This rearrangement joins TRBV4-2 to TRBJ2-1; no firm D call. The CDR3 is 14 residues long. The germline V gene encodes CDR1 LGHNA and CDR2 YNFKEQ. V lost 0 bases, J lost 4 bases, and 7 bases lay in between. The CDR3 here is CASSQEALYNEQFF. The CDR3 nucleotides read TGTGCCAGCAGCCAAGAAGCGTTGTACAATGAGCAGTTCTTC.

CDR3 sequence (DNA): TGCGCCAGCAGCTCCGGGGGGGCCCGAGAGACCCAGTACTTC. Translating gives CASSSGGARETQYF. The rearrangement links TRBV5-1 to TRBJ2-5; 8 nucleotides agree with TRBD2. In germline, CDR1 is SGHRS, CDR2 YFSETQ. The CDR3 is made up of 14 amino acids. After removal of 3 bases from V and 4 bases from J, the junction contained 5 bases not matched to a gene.

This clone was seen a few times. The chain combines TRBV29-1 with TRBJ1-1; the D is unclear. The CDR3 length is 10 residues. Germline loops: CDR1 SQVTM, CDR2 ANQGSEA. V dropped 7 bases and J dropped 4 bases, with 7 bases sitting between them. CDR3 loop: CSADTTEAFF. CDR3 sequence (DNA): TGCAGCGCCGACACCACTGAAGCTTTCTTT.

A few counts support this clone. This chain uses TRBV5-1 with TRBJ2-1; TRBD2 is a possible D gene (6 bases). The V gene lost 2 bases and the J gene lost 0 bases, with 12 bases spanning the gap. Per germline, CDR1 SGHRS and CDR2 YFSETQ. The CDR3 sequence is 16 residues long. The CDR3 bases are TGCGCCAGCAGCTTCCCGAGCGGGCCCTCCTACAATGAGCAGTTCTTC. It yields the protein CASSFPSGPSYNEQFF.

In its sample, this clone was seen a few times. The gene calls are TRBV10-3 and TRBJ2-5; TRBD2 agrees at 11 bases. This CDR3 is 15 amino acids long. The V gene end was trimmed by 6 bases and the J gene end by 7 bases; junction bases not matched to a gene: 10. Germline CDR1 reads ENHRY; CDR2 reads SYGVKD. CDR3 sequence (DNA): TGTGCCATCAGCTCGGGGACTAGCGGCGGGGGGACCCAGTACTTC. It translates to CAISSGTSGGGTQYF.

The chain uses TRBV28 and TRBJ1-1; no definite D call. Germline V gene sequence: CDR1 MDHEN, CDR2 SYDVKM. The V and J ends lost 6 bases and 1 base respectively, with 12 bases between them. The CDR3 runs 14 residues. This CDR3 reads CASRDFRQNTEAFF. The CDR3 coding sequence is TGTGCCAGCAGGGACTTTCGACAGAACACTGAAGCTTTCTTT.

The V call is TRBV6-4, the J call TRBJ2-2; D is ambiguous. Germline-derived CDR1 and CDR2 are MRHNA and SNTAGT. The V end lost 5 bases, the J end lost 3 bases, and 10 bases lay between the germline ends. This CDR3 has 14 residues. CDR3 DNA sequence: TGTGCCAGCAGTACTACTCTAGACACCGGGGAGCTGTTTTTT. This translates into CASSTTLDTGELFF.

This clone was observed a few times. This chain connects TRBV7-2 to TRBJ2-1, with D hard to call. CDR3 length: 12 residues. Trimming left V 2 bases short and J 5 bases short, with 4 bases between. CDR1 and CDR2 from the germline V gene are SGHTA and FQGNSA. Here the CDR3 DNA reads TGTGCCAGCAGCTTAATCAACAATGAGCAGTTCTTC. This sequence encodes CASSLINNEQFF.

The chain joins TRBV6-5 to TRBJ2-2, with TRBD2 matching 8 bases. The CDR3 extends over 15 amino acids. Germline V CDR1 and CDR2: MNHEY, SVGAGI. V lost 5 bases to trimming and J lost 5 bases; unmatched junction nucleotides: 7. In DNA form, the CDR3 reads TGTGCCAGCAGTCGAGCGGGGGCAAGAACCGGGGAGCTGTTTTTT. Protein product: CASSRAGARTGELFF.

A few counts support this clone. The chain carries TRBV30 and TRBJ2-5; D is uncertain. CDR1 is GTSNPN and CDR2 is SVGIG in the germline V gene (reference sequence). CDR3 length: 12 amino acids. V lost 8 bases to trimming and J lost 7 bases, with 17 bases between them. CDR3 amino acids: CAGSQRAGTQYF. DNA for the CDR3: TGTGCCGGCTCCCAGCGCGCCGGGACCCAGTACTTC.

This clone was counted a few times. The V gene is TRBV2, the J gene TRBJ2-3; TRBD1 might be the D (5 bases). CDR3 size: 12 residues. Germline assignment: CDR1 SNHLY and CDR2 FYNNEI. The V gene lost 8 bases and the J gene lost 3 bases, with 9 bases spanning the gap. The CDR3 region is CASYPGTDTQYF. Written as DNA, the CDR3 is TGTGCCAGCTATCCAGGGACAGATACGCAGTATTTT.

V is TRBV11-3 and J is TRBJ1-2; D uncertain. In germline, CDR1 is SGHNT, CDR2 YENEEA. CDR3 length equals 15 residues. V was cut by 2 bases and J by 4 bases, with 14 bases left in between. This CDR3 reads CASSLLGGSGYGYTF. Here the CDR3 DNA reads TGTGCCAGCAGCTTACTTGGAGGTTCCGGCTATGGCTACACCTTC.

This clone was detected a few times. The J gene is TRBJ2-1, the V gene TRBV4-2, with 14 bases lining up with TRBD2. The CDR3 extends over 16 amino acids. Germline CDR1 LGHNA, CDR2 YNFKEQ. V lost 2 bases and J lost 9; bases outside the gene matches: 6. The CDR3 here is CASSQRTSGRSGEQFF. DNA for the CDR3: TGTGCCAGCAGCCAACGGACTAGCGGGAGGTCAGGTGAGCAGTTCTTC.

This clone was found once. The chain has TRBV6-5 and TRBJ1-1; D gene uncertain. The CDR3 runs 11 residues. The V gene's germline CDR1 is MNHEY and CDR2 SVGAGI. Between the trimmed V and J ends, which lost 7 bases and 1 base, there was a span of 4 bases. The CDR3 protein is CASTKNTEAFF. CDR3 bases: TGTGCCAGCACAAAGAACACTGAAGCTTTCTTT.

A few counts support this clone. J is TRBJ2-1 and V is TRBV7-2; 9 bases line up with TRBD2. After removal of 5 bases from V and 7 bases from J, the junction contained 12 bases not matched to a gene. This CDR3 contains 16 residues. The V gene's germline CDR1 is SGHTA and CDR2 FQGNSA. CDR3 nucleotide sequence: TGTGCCAGCAGCCAGGGGGTCCGCGGGGGGGAGAATGAGCAGTTCTTC. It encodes CASSQGVRGGENEQFF.

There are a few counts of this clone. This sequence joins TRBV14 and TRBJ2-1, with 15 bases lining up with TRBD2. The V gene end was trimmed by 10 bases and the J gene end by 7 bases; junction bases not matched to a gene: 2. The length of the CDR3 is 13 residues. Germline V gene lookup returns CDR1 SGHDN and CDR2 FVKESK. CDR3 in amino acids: CATGLAGGNEQFF. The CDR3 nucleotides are TGTGCCACAGGACTAGCGGGAGGGAATGAGCAGTTCTTC.

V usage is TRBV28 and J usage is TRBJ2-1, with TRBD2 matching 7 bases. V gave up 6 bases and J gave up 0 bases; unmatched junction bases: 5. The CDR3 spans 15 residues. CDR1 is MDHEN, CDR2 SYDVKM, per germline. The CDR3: CASSERGNSYNEQFF. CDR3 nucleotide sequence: TGTGCCAGCAGCGAGCGGGGAAACTCCTACAATGAGCAGTTCTTC. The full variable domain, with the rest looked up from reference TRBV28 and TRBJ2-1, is DVKVTQSSRYLVKRTGEKVFLECVQDMDHENMFWYRQDPGLGLRLIYFSYDVKMKEKGDIPEGYSVSREKKERFSLILESASTNQTSMYLCASSERGNSYNEQFFGPGTRLTVL.

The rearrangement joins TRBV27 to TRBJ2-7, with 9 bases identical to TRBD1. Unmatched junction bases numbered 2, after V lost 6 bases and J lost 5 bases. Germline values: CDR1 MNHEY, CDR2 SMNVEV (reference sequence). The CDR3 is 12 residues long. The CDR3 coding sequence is TGTGCCAGCAGGGGACAGGGTCACGAGCAGTACTTC. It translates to CASRGQGHEQYF.

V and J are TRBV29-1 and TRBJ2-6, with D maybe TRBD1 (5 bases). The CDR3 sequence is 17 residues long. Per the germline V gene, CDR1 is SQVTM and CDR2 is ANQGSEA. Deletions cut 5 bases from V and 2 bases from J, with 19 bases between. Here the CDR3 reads CSVRDRALKTGANVLTF. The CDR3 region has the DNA TGCAGCGTTCGCGACAGAGCCTTAAAAACTGGGGCCAACGTCCTGACTTTC.

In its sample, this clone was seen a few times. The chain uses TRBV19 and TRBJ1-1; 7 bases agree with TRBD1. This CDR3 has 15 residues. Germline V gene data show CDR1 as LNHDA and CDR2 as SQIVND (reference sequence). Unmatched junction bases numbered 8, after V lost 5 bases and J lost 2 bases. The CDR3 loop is CASSAPGQLNTEAFF. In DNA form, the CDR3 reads TGTGCCAGTAGTGCCCCGGGACAGTTAAACACTGAAGCTTTCTTT.

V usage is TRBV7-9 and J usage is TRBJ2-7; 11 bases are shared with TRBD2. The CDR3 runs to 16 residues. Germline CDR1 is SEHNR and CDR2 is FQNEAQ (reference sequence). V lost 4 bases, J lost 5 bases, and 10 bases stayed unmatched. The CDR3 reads CASSSLTGTSGNEQYF. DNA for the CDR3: TGTGCCAGCAGCTCCCTCACCGGGACTAGCGGCAACGAGCAGTACTTC. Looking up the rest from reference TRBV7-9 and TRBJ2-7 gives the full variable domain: DTGVSQNPRHKITKRGQNVTFRCDPISEHNRLYWYRQTLGQGPEFLTYFQNEAQLEKSRLLSDRFSAERPKGSFSTLEIQRTEQGDSAMYLCASSSLTGTSGNEQYFGPGTRLTVT.

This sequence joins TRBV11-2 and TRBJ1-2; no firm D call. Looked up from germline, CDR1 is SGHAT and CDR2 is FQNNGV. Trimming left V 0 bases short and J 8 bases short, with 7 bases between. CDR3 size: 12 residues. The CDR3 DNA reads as TGTGCCAGCAGCTTAGATGGCCGCGGCTACACCTTC. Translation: CASSLDGRGYTF. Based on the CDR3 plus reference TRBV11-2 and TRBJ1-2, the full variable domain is EAGVAQSPRYKIIEKRQSVAFWCNPISGHATLYWYQQILGQGPKLLIQFQNNGVVDDSQLPKDRFSAERLKGVDSTLKIQPAKLEDSAVYLCASSLDGRGYTFGSGTRLTVV.

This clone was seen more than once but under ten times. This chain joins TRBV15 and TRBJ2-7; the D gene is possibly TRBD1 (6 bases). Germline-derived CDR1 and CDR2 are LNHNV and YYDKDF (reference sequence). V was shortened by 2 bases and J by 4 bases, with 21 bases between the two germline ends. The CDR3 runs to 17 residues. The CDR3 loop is CATSRSRTSGHLYEQYF. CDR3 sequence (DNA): TGTGCCACCAGCAGATCGAGAACTTCGGGACACCTTTACGAGCAGTACTTC.

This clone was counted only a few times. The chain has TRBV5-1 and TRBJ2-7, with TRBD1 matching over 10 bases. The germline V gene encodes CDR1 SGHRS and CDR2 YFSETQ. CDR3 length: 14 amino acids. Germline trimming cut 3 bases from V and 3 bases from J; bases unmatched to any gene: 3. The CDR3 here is CASSSGQGFYEQYF. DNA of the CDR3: TGCGCCAGCAGCTCGGGACAGGGGTTCTACGAGCAGTACTTC.

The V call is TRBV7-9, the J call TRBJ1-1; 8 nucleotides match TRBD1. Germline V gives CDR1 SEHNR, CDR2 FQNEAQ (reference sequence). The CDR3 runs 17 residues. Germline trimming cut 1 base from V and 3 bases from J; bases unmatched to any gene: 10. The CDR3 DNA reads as TGTGCCAGCAGCTTAGGATTTGGGACAGGCAGGGACACTGAAGCTTTCTTT. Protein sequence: CASSLGFGTGRDTEAFF. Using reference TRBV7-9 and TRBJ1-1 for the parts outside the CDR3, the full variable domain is DTGVSQNPRHKITKRGQNVTFRCDPISEHNRLYWYRQTLGQGPEFLTYFQNEAQLEKSRLLSDRFSAERPKGSFSTLEIQRTEQGDSAMYLCASSLGFGTGRDTEAFFGQGTRLTVV.

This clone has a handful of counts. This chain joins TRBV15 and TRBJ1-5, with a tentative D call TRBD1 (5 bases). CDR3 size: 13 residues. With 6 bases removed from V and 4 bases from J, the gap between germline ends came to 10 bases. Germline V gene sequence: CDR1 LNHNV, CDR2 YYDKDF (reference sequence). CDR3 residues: CATSTGGNQPQHF. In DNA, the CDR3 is TGTGCCACCAGTACTGGGGGGAATCAGCCCCAGCATTTT.

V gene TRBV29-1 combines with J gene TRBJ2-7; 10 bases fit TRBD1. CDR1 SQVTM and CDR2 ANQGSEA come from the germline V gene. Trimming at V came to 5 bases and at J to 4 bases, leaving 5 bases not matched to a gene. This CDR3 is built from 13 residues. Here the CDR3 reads CSVRDRGRYEQYF. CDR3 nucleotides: TGCAGCGTTCGGGACAGGGGACGGTACGAGCAGTACTTC.

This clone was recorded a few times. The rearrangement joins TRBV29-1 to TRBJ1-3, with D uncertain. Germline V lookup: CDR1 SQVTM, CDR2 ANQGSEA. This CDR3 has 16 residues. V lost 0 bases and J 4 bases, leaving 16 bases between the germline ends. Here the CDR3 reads CSVEDPRLGHGNTIYF. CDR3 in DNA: TGCAGCGTTGAAGATCCCCGCCTTGGCCACGGAAACACCATATATTTT.

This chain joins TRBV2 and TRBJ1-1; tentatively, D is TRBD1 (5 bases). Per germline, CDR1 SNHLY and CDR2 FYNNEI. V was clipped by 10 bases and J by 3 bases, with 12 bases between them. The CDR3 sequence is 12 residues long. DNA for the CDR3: TGTGCCACCACAGGCGACGACACTGAAGCTTTCTTT. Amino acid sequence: CATTGDDTEAFF.